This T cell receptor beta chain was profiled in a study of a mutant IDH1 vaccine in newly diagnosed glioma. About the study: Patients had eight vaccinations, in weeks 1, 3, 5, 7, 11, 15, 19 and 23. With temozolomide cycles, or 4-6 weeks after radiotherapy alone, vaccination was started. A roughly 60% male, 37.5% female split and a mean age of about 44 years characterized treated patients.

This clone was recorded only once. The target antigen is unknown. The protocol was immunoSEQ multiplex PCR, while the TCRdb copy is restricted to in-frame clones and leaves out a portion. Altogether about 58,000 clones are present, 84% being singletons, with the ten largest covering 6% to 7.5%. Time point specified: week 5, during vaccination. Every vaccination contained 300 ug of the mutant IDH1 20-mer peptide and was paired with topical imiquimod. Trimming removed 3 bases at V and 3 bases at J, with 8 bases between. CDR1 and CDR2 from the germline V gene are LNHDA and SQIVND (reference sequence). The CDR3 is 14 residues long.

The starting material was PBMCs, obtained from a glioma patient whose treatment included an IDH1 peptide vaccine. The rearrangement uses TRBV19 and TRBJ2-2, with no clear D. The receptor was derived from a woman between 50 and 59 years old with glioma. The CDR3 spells CASSIPLDTGELFF. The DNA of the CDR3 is TGTGCCAGTAGTATCCCGTTGGACACCGGGGAGCTGTTTTTT.